The entry below gives a single T cell receptor (beta chain) sequence along with its context. The data derive from a study of blood T cell repertoires in COVID-19. In the study overall: From the United States, Italy and Spain came samples of acute and convalescent COVID-19. The cDNA or gDNA used as material had been derived from T cells, B-cell-depleted T cells, or PBMCs.

Per the study methods: Nucleated cell number was recorded as an estimate derived from reference gene primer amplification. TCRdb's copy holds only in-frame clones and misses some; the assay was immunoSEQ multiplex PCR. The D gene and trimming were derived from the DNA, and the V and J assignments and clone size from that table. In the table there are tens of thousands of clones, about 75% of which are singletons. CDR3 length: 15 residues. Germline V gene lookup returns CDR1 SGHVS and CDR2 FNYEAQ. The ends lost 0 bases at V and 5 bases at J; junction bases unmatched: 3. The chain joins TRBV7-6 to TRBJ2-5; 10 bases line up with TRBD1. This clonotype was sampled from a human donor in a cohort sampled during active COVID-19. The sample consisted of peripheral blood. The CDR3 spells CASSLAGTGVETQYF. CDR3 DNA sequence: TGTGCCAGCAGCTTAGCCGGGACAGGGGTTGAGACCCAGTACTTC.